What follows are 12 T cell receptor beta chains derived from one specimen sequenced in a study of T cells in Graves' hyperthyroidism and ophthalmopathy. Amplification yielded TCR beta CDR3 regions, with RNA transcripts as the source. HTBI primers drove first-round RT-PCR of the TCR CDR3. TCRdb reanalysed the multiplex PCR reads using MiXCR and keeps one entry per CDR3 protein. The data show more than 500,000 distinct CDR3 sequences, approximately 48% seen once. Material for sequencing was peripheral blood or thyroid tissue (not recorded which). The receptors here all came from an adult woman with Graves' disease, either hyperthyroidism or ophthalmopathy (not recorded which).

The chain carries TRBV2 and TRBJ1-5; tentatively, D is TRBD1 (5 bases). The CDR3 length is 13 residues. Trimming shortened V by 7 bases and J by 11 bases, and 18 bases separated the two germline ends. Germline CDR1 and CDR2: SNHLY and FYNNEI. CDR3 coding DNA: TGTGCCAGCATCGAATCGGGGCCAGAGACCCAGCATTTT. As protein: CASIESGPETQHF. The full variable domain, completed using reference TRBV2 and TRBJ1-5, is EPEVTQTPSHQVTQMGQEVILRCVPISNHLYFYWYRQILGQKVEFLVSFYNNEISEKSEIFDDQFSVERPDGSNFTLKIRSTKLEDSAMYFCASIESGPETQHFGDGTRLSIL.

J is TRBJ2-2 and V is TRBV19; D unclear. Between the trimmed V and J ends, which lost 5 bases and 7 bases, there was a span of 11 bases. The CDR3 contains 13 residues. Germline V gene lookup returns CDR1 LNHDA and CDR2 SQIVND (reference sequence). The CDR3 DNA sequence: TGTGCCAGTAGTGTCAGTCGGAGCGGGGAGCTGTTTTTT. This codes for CASSVSRSGELFF.

In its sample, this clonotype was seen many times. J is TRBJ2-7 and V is TRBV7-3; TRBD2 matches at 14 bases. In germline, CDR1 is SGHTA, CDR2 FQGTGA. This CDR3 has 19 residues. Unmatched junction bases numbered 12, after V lost 2 bases and J lost 3 bases. CDR3 bases: TGTGCCAGCAGCTTACGCTCGGGGACTAGCGGGAGCGGGGGCTACGAGCAGTACTTC. It encodes CASSLRSGTSGSGGYEQYF.

This clonotype was counted many times. The chain's CDR3 is CASSSSVPTDTQYF. The CDR3 DNA reads TGTGCCAGCAGCTCCTCAGTTCCCACAGATACGCAGTATTTT. This rearrangement joins TRBV7-2 to TRBJ2-3; D is undetermined. The germline V gene encodes CDR1 SGHTA and CDR2 FQGNSA. V gave up 4 bases and J gave up 2 bases, with 10 bases separating them. The CDR3 has 14 residues.

This clonotype was counted many times. This rearrangement joins TRBV14 to TRBJ2-2; no definite D call. From germline, CDR1 is SGHDN and CDR2 FVKESK. With 1 base removed from V and 2 bases from J, the gap between germline ends came to 14 bases. This CDR3 spans 17 amino acids. The CDR3 loop is CASSQAFSGVNTGELFF. The CDR3 coding sequence is TGTGCCAGCAGCCAAGCTTTCTCAGGAGTCAACACCGGGGAGCTGTTTTTT.

The chain employs TRBV2 and TRBJ1-5, with D possibly being TRBD1 (6 bases). In germline, CDR1 is SNHLY, CDR2 FYNNEI. The ends were cut back, 3 bases at V and 2 bases at J, with 11 bases in the middle. This CDR3 has 15 residues. In DNA form, the CDR3 reads TGTGCCAGCAGTGAGGTGGGGGCCGGCAATCAGCCCCAGCATTTT. Translation: CASSEVGAGNQPQHF. The whole variable domain, remainder taken from reference TRBV2 and TRBJ1-5, is EPEVTQTPSHQVTQMGQEVILRCVPISNHLYFYWYRQILGQKVEFLVSFYNNEISEKSEIFDDQFSVERPDGSNFTLKIRSTKLEDSAMYFCASSEVGAGNQPQHFGDGTRLSIL.

The chain uses TRBV2 and TRBJ1-4; D might be TRBD1 (5 bases). The length of the CDR3 is 13 residues. V lost 6 bases to trimming and J lost 10 bases, with 15 bases between them. Germline V lookup: CDR1 SNHLY, CDR2 FYNNEI. CDR3 sequence (DNA): TGTGCCAGCAGAGGGAGGGGTTTTGGAAAACTGTTTTTT. As protein: CASRGRGFGKLFF.

Ten or more counts support this clonotype. V gene TRBV9 combines with J gene TRBJ1-1; TRBD1 agrees at 8 bases. After removal of 2 bases from V and 0 bases from J, the junction contained 3 bases not matched to a gene. Germline loops: CDR1 SGDLS, CDR2 YYNGEE. This CDR3 region has 15 residues. CDR3 loop: CASSVGTGMNTEAFF. The CDR3, as DNA: TGTGCCAGCAGCGTCGGGACAGGCATGAACACTGAAGCTTTCTTT. Drawing the rest from reference TRBV9 and TRBJ1-1, the complete variable domain is DSGVTQTPKHLITATGQRVTLRCSPRSGDLSVYWYQQSLDQGLQFLIQYYNGEERAKGNILERFSAQQFPDLHSELNLSSLELGDSALYFCASSVGTGMNTEAFFGQGTRLTVV.

There are many counts of this clonotype. The chain carries TRBV13 and TRBJ2-7; TRBD2 is a possible D gene (5 bases). Deletions cut 5 bases from V and 0 bases from J, with 14 bases between. The CDR3 loop spans 15 amino acids. Per germline, CDR1 PRHDT and CDR2 FYEKMQ (reference sequence). CDR3 sequence: CASSQYGLRSYEQYF. CDR3 DNA sequence: TGTGCCAGCAGCCAATACGGACTCCGCTCCTACGAGCAGTACTTC. The whole variable domain, remainder taken from reference TRBV13 and TRBJ2-7, is AAGVIQSPRHLIKEKRETATLKCYPIPRHDTVYWYQQGPGQDPQFLISFYEKMQSDKGSIPDRFSAQQFSDYHSELNMSSLELGDSALYFCASSQYGLRSYEQYFGPGTRLTVT.

The chain employs TRBV25-1 and TRBJ2-5; TRBD1 might be the D (5 bases). Germline CDR1 and CDR2: MGHDK and SYGVNS. V lost 4 bases and J lost 2, with 17 bases in between. CDR3 length equals 16 residues. In nucleotides, the CDR3 is TGTGCCAGCAGTGCCTGGGCCAGGGCAGTACAAGAGACCCAGTACTTC. Translating it yields CASSAWARAVQETQYF.

This clonotype was detected a few times. The junction departs from germline at one end; a sequencing error may be responsible. The genes are TRBV20-1 and TRBJ1-1; D gene uncertain. Germline assignment: CDR1 DFQATT and CDR2 SNEGSKA (reference sequence). This CDR3 spans 14 amino acids. In DNA, the CDR3 is TGCAATGCTAGAGATCCCCCAATCAACACTGAAGCTTTCTTT. This encodes CNARDPPINTEAFF.

For the CDR3, the DNA is TGCAGCGTTGGAGGTGTGGGGGGGGCCCACGGCACGTACTTC. Translated: CSVGGVGGAHGTYF. V usage is TRBV29-1 and J usage is TRBJ2-7; D perhaps matches TRBD2 (7 bases). The V gene lost 4 bases and the J gene lost 12 bases, with 25 bases spanning the gap. CDR1 and CDR2 from the germline V gene are SQVTM and ANQGSEA. The CDR3 is 14 residues long.